This TCR beta chain was captured in a study of shared T cell receptors in the human thymus. The table came from immunoSEQ multiplex PCR; TCRdb's copy has only in-frame clones and leaves some out. The table lists about 660,000 clones, roughly 88% of them singletons. The CDR3 is 12 amino acids. Germline assignment: CDR1 SQVTM and CDR2 ANQGSEA. Trimming removed 1 base at V and 4 bases at J, with 7 bases between. The sample also formed part of further work on human thymus T cells.

The sample comprised thymocytes. The source of this sequence is a boy under two years old with a congenital heart defect. V and J are TRBV29-1 and TRBJ1-2; D unresolved. The CDR3, as DNA: TGCAGCGTTGAAGGGTACTTCTATGGCTACACCTTC. This encodes CSVEGYFYGYTF. Looking up the rest from reference TRBV29-1 and TRBJ1-2 gives the full variable domain: SAVISQKPSRDICQRGTSLTIQCQVDSQVTMMFWYRQQPGQSLTLIATANQGSEATYESGFVIDKFPISRPNLTFSTLTVSNMSPEDSSIYLCSVEGYFYGYTFGSGTRLTVV.